This TCR beta chain originates from a study of blood T cell repertoires in COVID-19. Study context: Acute and convalescent COVID-19 specimens originated in the United States, Italy and Spain.

This clone was counted a single time. Repertoires were generated with immunoSEQ multiplex PCR, while TCRdb's copy carries only in-frame clones and drops some. Of 130,000 to 150,000 clones listed, roughly 85% are singletons. Germline V gene data show CDR1 as MNHEY and CDR2 as SVGEGT. The J segment lost 6 bases and the V segment lost 4 bases, leaving 10 bases of the junction unmatched. The CDR3 loop spans 15 amino acids. Seattle-derived patients entered the study during active infection and were followed longitudinally. This sequence originates from a woman in her fifties or sixties with COVID-19, enrolled during active disease. The sample was peripheral blood. This rearrangement joins TRBV6-2 or TRBV6-3 to TRBJ1-2, with 8 bases lining up with TRBD1. The CDR3 spells CASSSTTGERNGYTF. The CDR3 DNA sequence: TGTGCCAGCAGTTCAACGACAGGGGAGAGGAATGGCTACACCTTC.